This entry lists 30 T cell receptor beta chains sequenced from one sample in a study of T cells after yellow fever vaccination. TCRdb used MiXCR to reprocess the 5' RACE reads, holding one entry per CDR3 protein. The data contain hundreds of thousands of distinct CDR3 sequences, about 14% of them singletons. Sequenced material: PBMCs, taken on the day of the yellow fever booster vaccination. Every receptor here comes from a young man who received the YFV17D yellow fever vaccine.

The table lists this clonotype with many counts. This rearrangement joins TRBV19 to TRBJ2-7; D might be TRBD1 (6 bases). The V gene lost 7 bases and the J gene lost 7 bases, with 20 bases spanning the gap. CDR3 size: 14 residues. Germline V gene data show CDR1 as LNHDA and CDR2 as SQIVND (reference sequence). This CDR3 reads CASNPGTSGGEQYF. The CDR3 nucleotides read TGTGCCAGTAATCCCGGGACATCCGGCGGAGAGCAGTACTTC.

The V and J genes are TRBV9 and TRBJ2-1; D remains unclear. Trimming took 3 bases from V and 4 from J, leaving 8 bases between them. This CDR3 contains 13 residues. Germline CDR1 is SGDLS and CDR2 is YYNGEE. The CDR3 is CASSAYMYNEQFF. DNA for the CDR3: TGTGCCAGCAGCGCATACATGTACAATGAGCAGTTCTTC.

This clonotype showed up just a few times. The V gene is TRBV20-1, the J gene TRBJ2-1; TRBD2 matches 7 bases. J gave up 6 bases and V 1 base, and 9 bases lay outside the gene matches. Germline assignment: CDR1 DFQATT and CDR2 SNEGSKA (reference sequence). This CDR3 is built from 15 residues. The CDR3 sequence is CSARGGGSVGNEQFF. The CDR3, as DNA: TGCAGTGCTAGAGGCGGCGGGAGTGTCGGCAATGAGCAGTTCTTC.

A few counts support this clonotype. The chain is built from TRBV9 and TRBJ2-3; 7 nucleotides line up with TRBD1. The CDR3 length is 17 residues. Unmatched junction bases numbered 11, after V lost 0 bases and J lost 4 bases. Per the germline V gene, CDR1 is SGDLS and CDR2 is YYNGEE. CDR3 loop: CASSVGATGSVADTQYF. For the CDR3, the DNA is TGTGCCAGCAGCGTAGGGGCGACAGGGTCGGTTGCAGATACGCAGTATTTT.

This rearrangement joins TRBV12-3 or TRBV12-4 to TRBJ2-1, with TRBD1 identical over 11 bases. V lost 6 bases, J lost 7 bases, and 8 bases stayed unmatched. This CDR3 contains 15 residues. CDR3 in DNA: TGTGCCAGCAGCCTCCGGACAGGGGGCACGAATGAGCAGTTCTTC. Translating it yields CASSLRTGGTNEQFF.

The genes are TRBV7-8 and TRBJ2-3, with TRBD2 as a possible D gene (6 bases). Germline V gene lookup returns CDR1 SGHVS and CDR2 FQNEAQ. Trimming removed 1 base from V and 2 bases from J, with 13 bases in between. The CDR3 is 16 residues long. The CDR3, as DNA: TGTGCCAGCAGCTTAGACACCGGGAGCTTCACAGATACGCAGTATTTT. Its translation: CASSLDTGSFTDTQYF.

This clonotype was observed many times. The CDR3 sequence: CASSYSGQHYEQYF. The CDR3 coding sequence is TGTGCCAGCAGTTACTCGGGACAGCACTACGAGCAGTACTTC. The J gene is TRBJ2-7, the V gene TRBV6-5; 7 nucleotides line up with TRBD1. V shed 0 bases, J shed 3 bases, and the junction held 2 bases outside the gene matches. The CDR3 loop spans 14 amino acids. Germline CDR1 and CDR2: MNHEY and SVGAGI.

The V and J genes are TRBV19 and TRBJ2-1, with D tentatively TRBD2 (5 bases). Germline CDR1 LNHDA, CDR2 SQIVND (reference sequence). The V gene lost 3 bases and the J gene lost 7 bases, with 16 bases spanning the gap. The CDR3 totals 15 residues. CDR3 amino acids: CASSILARLGNEQFF. CDR3 DNA: TGTGCCAGTAGTATTCTAGCCCGTTTAGGTAATGAGCAGTTCTTC.

This clonotype was counted a few times. The chain links TRBV5-6 to TRBJ1-6; D ambiguous. Germline assignment: CDR1 SGHDT and CDR2 YYEEEE. The V gene lost 0 bases and the J gene lost 7 bases, with 8 bases spanning the gap. This CDR3 has 14 residues. CDR3 amino acids: CASSLDVGNSPLHF. The CDR3 coding sequence is TGTGCCAGCAGCTTGGACGTCGGAAATTCACCCCTCCACTTT.

This clonotype turned up a few times. The rearrangement uses TRBV6-5 and TRBJ1-6, with unresolved D. Per germline, CDR1 MNHEY and CDR2 SVGAGI. The CDR3 length is 18 residues. Trimming shortened V by 6 bases and J by 0 bases, and 18 bases separated the two germline ends. The CDR3 sequence is CASRLVFLSRSYNSPLHF. CDR3 DNA sequence: TGTGCCAGCAGATTAGTGTTTTTGTCGCGCTCCTATAATTCACCCCTCCACTTT.

This clonotype was found a few times. The J gene is TRBJ2-1, the V gene TRBV7-9, with D possibly being TRBD1 (6 bases). V lost 5 bases to trimming and J lost 0 bases, with 17 bases between them. Per germline, CDR1 SEHNR and CDR2 FQNEAQ (reference sequence). CDR3 size: 17 residues. CDR3 DNA sequence: TGTGCCAGCAGCCCCCGACAGGTCCTCAGCTCCTACAATGAGCAGTTCTTC. Translating it yields CASSPRQVLSSYNEQFF.

This clonotype was seen a few times. CDR3 residues: CASSQPGQGAGEQYF. DNA for the CDR3: TGTGCCAGCAGCCAACCGGGACAGGGGGCCGGCGAGCAGTACTTC. J is TRBJ2-7 and V is TRBV3-1; 12 nucleotides align to TRBD1. The V gene's germline CDR1 is LGHDT and CDR2 YNNKEL (reference sequence). V shed 2 bases and J 6 bases; nucleotides not matched to a gene: 5. This CDR3 is built from 15 residues.

This clonotype was picked up a small number of times. The chain combines TRBV6-2 or TRBV6-3 with TRBJ2-4; the D gene could be TRBD1 or TRBD2 (5 bases each). There are 14 residues in the CDR3. Germline loops: CDR1 MNHEY, CDR2 SVGEGT. Trimming pared 2 bases from V and 8 bases from J, leaving 13 bases between. The CDR3 bases are TGTGCCAGCAGTTACGAGGGGTGGGGTGACATTCAGTACTTC. It yields the protein CASSYEGWGDIQYF.

The chain uses TRBV5-5 and TRBJ1-1, with 7 bases lining up with TRBD1. This CDR3 has 15 residues. Per the germline V gene, CDR1 is SGHKS and CDR2 is YYEKEE (reference sequence). The V segment lost 3 bases and the J segment 4 bases; nucleotides outside the gene matches: 9. CDR3 residues: CASSWGRQGSTEAFF. The CDR3 DNA reads TGTGCCAGCAGCTGGGGGAGACAGGGCAGCACTGAAGCTTTCTTT.

This clonotype was seen many times. The J gene is TRBJ2-7, the V gene TRBV5-1; possibly TRBD2 for D (7 bases). This CDR3 spans 15 amino acids. Trimming took off 2 bases at V and 3 bases at J, with 15 bases between the two ends. Germline CDR1 reads SGHRS; CDR2 reads YFSETQ. This chain's CDR3 is CASSFEGGELYEQYF. CDR3 bases: TGCGCCAGCAGCTTCGAGGGGGGGGAGCTCTACGAGCAGTACTTC.

The genes are TRBV10-3 and TRBJ2-5; 7 positions match TRBD2. Germline V gene sequence: CDR1 ENHRY, CDR2 SYGVKD. CDR3 length equals 15 residues. V was clipped by 0 bases and J by 4 bases; unmatched bases: 5. This chain's CDR3 is CAISESGRGVETQYF. The CDR3, as DNA: TGTGCCATCAGTGAGTCGGGGAGGGGCGTAGAGACCCAGTACTTC.

This clonotype was observed a handful of times. The V call is TRBV29-1, the J call TRBJ1-1; possible D gene TRBD1, 5 bases. Germline-derived CDR1 and CDR2 are SQVTM and ANQGSEA. Between the trimmed V and J ends, which lost 3 bases and 0 bases, there was a span of 11 bases. The CDR3 is 14 residues long. DNA for the CDR3: TGCAGCGTTGACCGGGACGGGATGAACACTGAAGCTTTCTTT. Protein sequence: CSVDRDGMNTEAFF.

The sample holds a few counts of this clonotype. The chain combines TRBV20-1 with TRBJ2-7; either TRBD1 or TRBD2 may supply D (5 bases each). The V and J ends lost 2 bases and 3 bases respectively, with 14 bases between them. Germline V gives CDR1 DFQATT, CDR2 SNEGSKA (reference sequence). The CDR3 is made up of 14 amino acids. CDR3 region: CSARFSGTNYEQYF. In DNA form, the CDR3 reads TGCAGTGCTAGATTCTCCGGGACCAACTACGAGCAGTACTTC.

This clonotype was counted between two and nine times. This chain joins TRBV5-1 and TRBJ1-6, with a possible D match to TRBD1 (6 bases). The V gene lost 4 bases and the J gene lost 7 bases, with 15 bases spanning the gap. Per germline, CDR1 SGHRS and CDR2 YFSETQ. CDR3 length equals 15 residues. The CDR3 coding sequence is TGCGCCAGCAGCCCTTTGGACAGCGCCAATTCACCCCTCCACTTT. Protein sequence: CASSPLDSANSPLHF.

This clonotype has just a few counts. The chain links TRBV5-1 to TRBJ2-7, with TRBD2 as a possible D gene (6 bases). CDR1 and CDR2 (germline): SGHRS, YFSETQ. V lost 0 bases, J lost 3 bases, and 13 bases lay in between. The CDR3 consists of 15 residues. CDR3 nucleotide sequence: TGCGCCAGCAGCTTGGCCGGGGGACTGAACTACGAGCAGTACTTC. It yields the protein CASSLAGGLNYEQYF.

V usage is TRBV25-1 and J usage is TRBJ2-2; D unresolved. V was shortened by 0 bases and J by 2 bases, with 10 bases between the two germline ends. CDR1 is MGHDK and CDR2 is SYGVNS in the germline V gene. This CDR3 has 16 residues. The CDR3 loop is CASSEYVGRNTGELFF. CDR3 DNA sequence: TGTGCCAGCAGTGAATACGTCGGCCGAAACACCGGGGAGCTGTTTTTT.

V usage is TRBV29-1 and J usage is TRBJ2-2; D is unclear. The CDR3 is 12 amino acids. Trimming removed 4 bases at V and 7 bases at J, with 10 bases between. Germline values: CDR1 SQVTM, CDR2 ANQGSEA. In nucleotides, the CDR3 is TGCAGCGTTGCCCAGGCTCTCGGGGAGCTGTTTTTT. Encoded protein: CSVAQALGELFF.

The genes are TRBV6-5 and TRBJ2-3; a possible D gene is TRBD1 (6 bases). The CDR3 length is 15 residues. Germline values: CDR1 MNHEY, CDR2 SVGAGI. The V end lost 0 bases, the J end lost 4 bases, and 11 bases lay between the germline ends. The CDR3 DNA reads as TGTGCCAGCAGTTACTCTCAGGGGAGTGCAGATACGCAGTATTTT. Amino acids: CASSYSQGSADTQYF.

This clonotype was counted between two and nine times. The CDR3 is CASSPVEGAGGEQYF. Here the CDR3 DNA reads TGTGCCAGCAGCCCAGTCGAAGGAGCGGGAGGGGAGCAGTACTTC. This chain joins TRBV7-2 and TRBJ2-7, with TRBD2 identical over 10 bases. Germline V gene lookup returns CDR1 SGHTA and CDR2 FQGNSA. The CDR3 has 15 residues. The V segment lost 5 bases and the J segment 7 bases; nucleotides outside the gene matches: 11.

This clonotype was recorded many times. The genes are TRBV20-1 and TRBJ2-7; D gene ambiguous. V was trimmed by 8 bases and J by 2 bases, leaving 19 bases between them. CDR1 DFQATT and CDR2 SNEGSKA come from the germline V gene (reference sequence). The CDR3 totals 14 residues. The CDR3 spells CSTTKSGLAYEQYF. The CDR3 nucleotides are TGCAGTACCACCAAAAGTGGATTAGCCTACGAGCAGTACTTC.

As to this clonotype: Here the CDR3 omits its conserved ending phenylalanine or tryptophan, so a read error is the likely source. The CDR3 sequence is CSARGLYNEQFS. For the CDR3, the DNA is TGCAGTGCCCGGGGCCTCTACAATGAGCAGTTCTCC. The J gene is TRBJ2-1, the V gene TRBV20-1, with D perhaps TRBD1 or TRBD2 (5 bases each). The CDR3 covers 12 residues. The V end lost 6 bases, the J end lost 3 bases, and 9 bases lay between the germline ends. Looked up from germline, CDR1 is DFQATT and CDR2 is SNEGSKA (reference sequence).

In this sample, this clonotype turned up a few times. This chain connects TRBV15 to TRBJ2-3, with a weak D call TRBD2 (5 bases). The V end was cut by 1 base, the J end by 4 bases, with 9 bases between. This CDR3 has 14 residues. The germline CDR1 and CDR2 sequences are LNHNV and YYDKDF (reference sequence). CDR3 amino acids: CATSRASEADTQYF. The CDR3 DNA sequence: TGTGCCACCAGCAGAGCATCGGAGGCAGATACGCAGTATTTT.

The gene calls are TRBV7-2 and TRBJ2-4; D tentatively fits TRBD1 or TRBD2 (5 bases each). The CDR3 sequence is 19 residues long. Germline CDR1 is SGHTA and CDR2 is FQGNSA. Trimming cost V 0 bases and J 3 bases, with 21 bases left between them. The CDR3 nucleotides are TGTGCCAGCAGCTTAGCGAGTGGGACGGCTTCCTATGGCAAAAACATTCAGTACTTC. This translates into CASSLASGTASYGKNIQYF. The full variable domain, in which reference TRBV7-2 and TRBJ2-4 provide the parts outside the CDR3, is GAGVSQSPSNKVTEKGKDVELRCDPISGHTALYWYRQSLGQGLEFLIYFQGNSAPDKSGLPSDRFSAERTGGSVSTLTIQRTQQEDSAVYLCASSLASGTASYGKNIQYFGAGTRLSVL.

Here the CDR3 reads CASGTVSYEQYF. In nucleotides, the CDR3 is TGTGCCAGTGGGACCGTCTCCTACGAGCAGTACTTC. This sequence joins TRBV6-2 or TRBV6-3 and TRBJ2-7; D may match TRBD1 or TRBD2 (5 bases each). Germline loops: CDR1 MNHEY, CDR2 SVGEGT. The CDR3 has 12 residues. V was cut by 9 bases and J by 0 bases, with 9 bases left in between.

Only a few counts were recorded for this clonotype. This chain uses TRBV18 with TRBJ2-7; 9 bases line up with TRBD1. Trimming removed 3 bases from V and 2 bases from J; junction bases left unmatched: 5. CDR1 and CDR2 from the germline V gene are KGHSH and LQKENI. CDR3 length: 15 residues. DNA of the CDR3: TGTGCCAGCTCACCCAAAGGGACAGGGCCCTACGAGCAGTACTTC. Translating gives CASSPKGTGPYEQYF.